This entry lists 30 T cell receptor beta chains sequenced from one sample in a study of blood T cells in healthy people across ages. Using a J-beta primer mix together with a sample-barcoded 5' primer, a second PCR was run for about 6 to 12 cycles. TCRdb re-called the 5' RACE reads through MiXCR, storing one row per CDR3 protein. This sample yields about 680,000 distinct CDR3 sequences, of which roughly 50% are seen a single time; about 32% belongs to the top ten. Material: blood. The source is a woman in her sixties in good health.

This clonotype was seen a few times. The chain combines TRBV27 with TRBJ1-4; D unclear. CDR1 and CDR2 from the germline V gene are MNHEY and SMNVEV (reference sequence). The CDR3 length is 12 residues. V was trimmed by 7 bases and J by 8 bases, leaving 11 bases between them. The CDR3 region has the DNA TGTGCCAGCACAACCCCGGGAGAAAAACTGTTTTTT. It yields the protein CASTTPGEKLFF.

This clonotype was seen only a few times. V usage is TRBV7-2 and J usage is TRBJ2-1, with D possibly matching TRBD2 (7 bases). Germline V gene data show CDR1 as SGHTA and CDR2 as FQGNSA. The V gene lost 7 bases and the J gene lost 11 bases, with 12 bases spanning the gap. The CDR3 length is 11 residues. CDR3 nucleotides: TGTGCCAGCACCCGGGGGGCCCAGCAGTTCTTC. As protein: CASTRGAQQFF.

As concerns this clonotype: Germline and junction disagree at one end, which may indicate a read error. The CDR3 is CANSAGPDHEQYF. The CDR3 DNA follows: TGTGCCAACAGCGCGGGCCCGGACCACGAGCAGTACTTC. The chain carries TRBV9 and TRBJ2-5; TRBD2 might be the D (5 bases). The DNA end is a closer match to TRBJ2-7, so the J assignment may be wrong. The germline V gene has CDR1 SGDLS and CDR2 YYNGEE. This CDR3 region has 13 residues.

The chain uses TRBV20-1 and TRBJ2-3; weak D call: TRBD1 (6 bases). The CDR3 is 14 amino acids. V lost 3 bases and J 1 base, leaving 11 bases between the germline ends. The V gene's germline CDR1 is DFQATT and CDR2 SNEGSKA (reference sequence). The CDR3 spells CSASPSGGTDTQYF. Written as DNA, the CDR3 is TGCAGTGCTAGCCCATCAGGGGGCACAGATACGCAGTATTTT.

This clonotype came up a few times. The chain carries TRBV29-1 and TRBJ2-5, with no clear D. CDR3 size: 11 residues. The V gene's germline CDR1 is SQVTM and CDR2 ANQGSEA. Trimming took 8 bases from V and 5 from J, leaving 12 bases between them. The CDR3 reads CSHTFGETQYF. DNA of the CDR3: TGCAGCCATACATTCGGGGAGACCCAGTACTTC. Filled out from reference TRBV29-1 and TRBJ2-5, the complete variable domain reads SAVISQKPSRDICQRGTSLTIQCQVDSQVTMMFWYRQQPGQSLTLIATANQGSEATYESGFVIDKFPISRPNLTFSTLTVSNMSPEDSSIYLCSHTFGETQYFGPGTRLLVL.

The rearrangement uses TRBV5-1 and TRBJ2-3, with 9 bases fitting TRBD1. In germline, CDR1 is SGHRS, CDR2 YFSETQ. This CDR3 is built from 13 residues. V lost 7 bases and J lost 0; bases outside the gene matches: 0. In DNA form, the CDR3 reads TGCGCCAGCGGGACAGGGAGCACAGATACGCAGTATTTT. It is translated as CASGTGSTDTQYF.

The chain employs TRBV20-1 and TRBJ2-3; 7 bases match TRBD2. The CDR3 loop spans 13 amino acids. The V gene end was trimmed by 8 bases and the J gene end by 1 base; junction bases not matched to a gene: 6. CDR1 is DFQATT, CDR2 SNEGSKA, per germline (reference sequence). The CDR3 spells CSQGGMGTDTQYF. The CDR3 bases are TGCAGTCAGGGAGGGATGGGCACAGATACGCAGTATTTT.

The V call is TRBV7-2, the J call TRBJ1-2; D might be TRBD1 (6 bases). This CDR3 region has 15 residues. Between the trimmed V and J ends, which lost 5 bases and 1 base, there was a span of 14 bases. The germline V gene encodes CDR1 SGHTA and CDR2 FQGNSA. CDR3 amino acids: CASSLRTVVNYGYTF. The CDR3 DNA is TGTGCCAGCAGCCTGAGGACAGTAGTTAACTATGGCTACACCTTC.

The chain employs TRBV6-5 and TRBJ2-4, with D unresolved. CDR1 and CDR2 from the germline V gene are MNHEY and SVGAGI. The CDR3 contains 16 residues. Trimming took 5 bases from V and 3 from J, leaving 17 bases between them. The CDR3 loop reads CASSKSREIVKNIQYF. CDR3 DNA sequence: TGTGCCAGCAGTAAGTCTAGGGAAATCGTCAAAAACATTCAGTACTTC.

Many counts were recorded for this clonotype. The rearrangement uses TRBV10-3 and TRBJ2-5, with TRBD2 matching 7 bases. Germline loops: CDR1 ENHRY, CDR2 SYGVKD. Trimming at V came to 7 bases and at J to 7 bases, leaving 6 bases not matched to a gene. This CDR3 contains 12 residues. DNA for the CDR3: TGTGCCATCAATGACCCGGGGGGGACCCAGTACTTC. Translating gives CAINDPGGTQYF.

The DNA of the CDR3 is TGTGCCAGCAGTGACCCCAGCGGGACCCTCTCCTACGAGCAGTACTTC. It yields the protein CASSDPSGTLSYEQYF. The chain uses TRBV25-1 and TRBJ2-7, with 7 nucleotides matching TRBD2. The CDR3 totals 16 residues. V dropped 3 bases and J dropped 0; count of bases not matched to a gene: 8. CDR1 and CDR2 from the germline V gene are MGHDK and SYGVNS.

The chain is built from TRBV9 and TRBJ2-7; 9 nucleotides align to TRBD2. The CDR3 is 16 amino acids. Germline trimming cut 1 base from V and 5 bases from J; bases unmatched to any gene: 10. The germline CDR1 and CDR2 sequences are SGDLS and YYNGEE. As DNA, the CDR3 is TGTGCCAGCAGCGTACGGGCTAGCGGGAATCCTAACGAGCAGTACTTC. As protein: CASSVRASGNPNEQYF.

CDR3 nucleotide sequence: TGCAGTGCTAGAGTGCGAGGCCGGCCGGATGAGCAGTTCTTC. Its protein product is CSARVRGRPDEQFF. The rearrangement uses TRBV20-1 and TRBJ2-1; D is undetermined. Between the trimmed V and J ends, which lost 1 base and 8 bases, there was a span of 15 bases. Germline V gene sequence: CDR1 DFQATT, CDR2 SNEGSKA (reference sequence). This CDR3 region has 14 residues.

V is TRBV20-1 and J is TRBJ2-5; the D is unclear. CDR1 DFQATT and CDR2 SNEGSKA come from the germline V gene (reference sequence). The V end lost 1 base, the J end lost 11 bases, and 11 bases lay between the germline ends. This CDR3 has 11 amino acids. This chain's CDR3 is CSARGSSKQYF. As DNA, the CDR3 is TGCAGTGCTAGAGGAAGTAGCAAGCAGTACTTC.

The chain joins TRBV5-1 to TRBJ2-5, with TRBD2 matching over 10 bases. CDR3 length equals 19 residues. Germline values: CDR1 SGHRS, CDR2 YFSETQ. J was trimmed by 1 base and V by 7 bases; bases with no gene match: 19. The CDR3 coding sequence is TGCGCCAGCGGCCCTCCTAGCGGGAGCCGACGTTTTGCCCAAGAGACCCAGTACTTC. This codes for CASGPPSGSRRFAQETQYF.

The DNA for the CDR3 is TGCAGTGCTAAACGAACCCGGGACTATCATCACAATGAGCAGTTCTTC. Residues: CSAKRTRDYHHNEQFF. The chain combines TRBV20-1 with TRBJ2-1; TRBD2 agrees at 7 bases. The trim removed 4 bases at V and 5 bases at J, leaving 14 bases unmatched. Germline values: CDR1 DFQATT, CDR2 SNEGSKA (reference sequence). The CDR3 is made up of 16 amino acids.

This rearrangement joins TRBV10-3 to TRBJ2-1, with 7 bases identical to TRBD2. V dropped 0 bases and J dropped 5; count of bases not matched to a gene: 1. This CDR3 contains 14 residues. Germline CDR1 ENHRY, CDR2 SYGVKD. CDR3 nucleotide sequence: TGTGCCATCAGTGAGTCCGCGGGGGACAATGAGCAGTTCTTC. The encoded protein is CAISESAGDNEQFF.

This clonotype was recorded many times. The rearrangement joins TRBV7-8 to TRBJ2-5; TRBD2 agrees at 8 bases. The ends lost 3 bases at V and 11 bases at J; junction bases unmatched: 8. The CDR3 consists of 13 residues. Germline lookup yields CDR1 SGHVS and CDR2 FQNEAQ. In DNA, the CDR3 is TGTGCCAGCAGCTTCCTAGCGGGTAATGAGCAGTACTTC. This sequence encodes CASSFLAGNEQYF.

At least ten counts were recorded for this clonotype. The chain is built from TRBV29-1 and TRBJ2-7, with D uncertain. CDR1 and CDR2 (germline): SQVTM, ANQGSEA. This CDR3 has 12 amino acids. Trimming shortened V by 2 bases and J by 2 bases, and 7 bases separated the two germline ends. Written as DNA, the CDR3 is TGCAGCGTTGAACAGGCTCCCTACGAGCAGTACTTC. Amino acid sequence: CSVEQAPYEQYF.

The chain carries TRBV20-1 and TRBJ2-7, with D unclear. The CDR3 is 12 amino acids. Germline CDR1 reads DFQATT; CDR2 reads SNEGSKA (reference sequence). Trimming removed 2 bases from V and 2 bases from J, with 7 bases in between. CDR3 protein: CSARYRAYEQYF. The CDR3, as DNA: TGCAGTGCTAGATATCGGGCCTACGAGCAGTACTTC.

This clonotype was detected once. The J gene is TRBJ2-1, the V gene TRBV10-3; D is undetermined. This CDR3 comprises 13 residues. Germline V gives CDR1 ENHRY, CDR2 SYGVKD. The V end lost 7 bases, the J end lost 5 bases, and 12 bases lay between the germline ends. CDR3 nucleotides: TGTGCCATCACCCGTACTGATAACAATGAGCAGTTCTTC. Its protein product is CAITRTDNNEQFF.

This clonotype was observed a few times. The chain uses TRBV12-3 or TRBV12-4 and TRBJ2-7, with D tentatively TRBD2 (5 bases). V lost 6 bases and J lost 6, with 9 bases in between. The CDR3 totals 11 residues. The CDR3 reads CASREASEQYF. The CDR3 nucleotides are TGTGCCAGCAGGGAGGCGTCCGAGCAGTACTTC.

This clonotype was detected once. This chain links TRBV3-1 with TRBJ2-7, with D unresolved. This CDR3 region has 14 residues. Germline loops: CDR1 LGHDT, CDR2 YNNKEL (reference sequence). V lost 3 bases to trimming and J lost 0 bases, with 9 bases between them. In DNA form, the CDR3 reads TGTGCCAGCAGCCAGTGGAGCGACTCCTACGAGCAGTACTTC. It yields the protein CASSQWSDSYEQYF.

This chain uses TRBV7-9 with TRBJ2-1; 7 bases fit TRBD2. The J segment lost 6 bases and the V segment lost 5 bases, leaving 7 bases of the junction unmatched. CDR3 size: 14 residues. Per the germline V gene, CDR1 is SEHNR and CDR2 is FQNEAQ (reference sequence). Here the CDR3 reads CASSLIAGPNEQFF. In nucleotides, the CDR3 is TGTGCCAGCAGCCTCATAGCGGGCCCCAATGAGCAGTTCTTC.

This clonotype was counted once. The chain combines TRBV12-3 or TRBV12-4 with TRBJ2-1, with TRBD2 identical over 14 bases. V lost 5 bases to trimming and J lost 8 bases; unmatched junction nucleotides: 11. CDR3 length: 17 residues. CDR3 sequence (DNA): TGTGCCAGCAGTAGGCCGGGGACTAGCGGGAGTAAAGATGAGCAGTTCTTC. Residues: CASSRPGTSGSKDEQFF.

The sample holds one count of this clonotype. The chain combines TRBV7-2 with TRBJ2-1; 8 positions match TRBD2. Germline trimming cut 1 base from V and 1 base from J; bases unmatched to any gene: 3. The CDR3 runs to 16 residues. The germline V gene has CDR1 SGHTA and CDR2 FQGNSA. The CDR3 loop reads CASSLDGRGSYNEQFF. In nucleotides, the CDR3 is TGTGCCAGCAGCTTAGACGGGAGGGGTTCCTACAATGAGCAGTTCTTC.

This clonotype appeared a few times. The gene calls are TRBV12-3 or TRBV12-4 and TRBJ1-2; 7 bases are shared with TRBD1. With V trimmed by 5 bases and J by 8 bases, 11 bases remained unmatched. CDR3 length: 14 amino acids. For the CDR3, the DNA is TGTGCCAGCAGTCCCCAAGGAACAGGGGAAGGCTACACCTTC. Translating it yields CASSPQGTGEGYTF.

The rearrangement joins TRBV28 to TRBJ1-5; D not resolved. This CDR3 region has 16 residues. Between the trimmed V and J ends, which lost 2 bases and 4 bases, there was a span of 15 bases. The germline gives CDR1 MDHEN, CDR2 SYDVKM. CDR3 protein: CASSLTGGKPNQPQHF. In DNA, the CDR3 is TGTGCCAGCAGTTTAACCGGCGGAAAACCAAATCAGCCCCAGCATTTT.

V is TRBV29-1 and J is TRBJ2-1; 10 bases fit TRBD1. Germline V CDR1 and CDR2: SQVTM, ANQGSEA. The CDR3 has 14 residues. The J segment lost 4 bases and the V segment lost 7 bases, leaving 7 bases of the junction unmatched. For the CDR3, the DNA is TGCAGCGCCGCCCGACAGGGGGCATACAATGAGCAGTTCTTC. Its protein product is CSAARQGAYNEQFF.

The genes are TRBV9 and TRBJ2-5; the match to TRBD2 covers 8 bases. TRBJ2-7 explains the end of the DNA better; the J call may be wrong. The length of the CDR3 is 14 residues. Germline CDR1 SGDLS, CDR2 YYNGEE. The CDR3 region has the DNA TGTGCCAGCAGCGTGACTAGCGCGGCCTACGAGCAGTACTTC. Translated: CASSVTSAAYEQYF.